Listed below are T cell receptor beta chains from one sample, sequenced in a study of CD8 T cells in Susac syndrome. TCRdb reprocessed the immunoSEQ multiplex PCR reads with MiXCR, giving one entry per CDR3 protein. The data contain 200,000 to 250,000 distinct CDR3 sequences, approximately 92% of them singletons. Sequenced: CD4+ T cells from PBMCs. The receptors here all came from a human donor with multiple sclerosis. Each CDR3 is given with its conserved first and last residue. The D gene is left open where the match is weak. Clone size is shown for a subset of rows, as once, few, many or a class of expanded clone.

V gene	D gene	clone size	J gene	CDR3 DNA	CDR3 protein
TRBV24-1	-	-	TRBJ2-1	TGTGCCACCAGAAGCGGCAATGAGCAGTTCTTC	CATRSGNEQFF
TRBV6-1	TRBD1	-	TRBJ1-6	TGTGCCAGCAGTACGGGGACAGTCAATTCACCCCTCCACTTT	CASSTGTVNSPLHF
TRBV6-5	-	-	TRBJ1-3	TGTGCCAGCAGTTACTCGAGGCCTAGCTCTGGAAACACCATATATTTT	CASSYSRPSSGNTIYF
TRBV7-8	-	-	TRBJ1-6	TGTGCCAGCAGCTTATTATCCACGGAAACTTCACCCCTCCACTTT	CASSLLSTETSPLHF
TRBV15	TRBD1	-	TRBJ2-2	TGTGCCACCAGCAGAGATCTCCCGGGACAGGGCACCGGGGAGCTGTTTTTT	CATSRDLPGQGTGELFF
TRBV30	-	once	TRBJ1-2	TGTGCCTGGAGTGGCCCCGGGCCATATGGCTACACCTTC	CAWSGPGPYGYTF
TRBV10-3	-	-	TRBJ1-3	TGTGCCATCAGTGAGCCGGCGTCTGGAAACACCATATATTTT	CAISEPASGNTIYF
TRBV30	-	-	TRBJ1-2	TGTGCCTGGAGTGTTCCAGGGTTGGGCTACACCTTC	CAWSVPGLGYTF
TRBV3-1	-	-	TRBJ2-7	TGTGCCAGCAGCCAAGGGCTCAACACCTACGAGCAGTACTTC	CASSQGLNTYEQYF
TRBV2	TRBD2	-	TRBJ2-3	TGTGCCAGCAGTGAATGGAGCGGGGTCACAGATACGCAGTATTTT	CASSEWSGVTDTQYF
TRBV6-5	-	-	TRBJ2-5	TGTGCCAGCAGTTACTCGCGGCGGGGTTGGACAGGTAACCAAGAGACCCAGTACTTC	CASSYSRRGWTGNQETQYF
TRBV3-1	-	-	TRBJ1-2	TGTGCCACCACAGACATGTACTATGGCTACACCTTC	CATTDMYYGYTF
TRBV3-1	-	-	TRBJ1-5	TGTGCCAGCAGCCATGGTAGCAATCAGCCCCAGCATTTT	CASSHGSNQPQHF
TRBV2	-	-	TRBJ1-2	TGTGCCAGCAGTCAGGGACGGTTCTATGGCTACACCTTC	CASSQGRFYGYTF
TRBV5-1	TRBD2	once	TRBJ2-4	TGCGCCAGCAGCCCTGGACTAGCGGGAGTGACCAAAAACATTCAGTACTTC	CASSPGLAGVTKNIQYF
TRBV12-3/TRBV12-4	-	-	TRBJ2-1	TGTGCCAGCAGTTTAGCCGGGGGCAAGCAGTTCTTC	CASSLAGGKQFF
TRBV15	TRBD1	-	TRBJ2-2	TGTGCCACCAGCAAACGGGGACAGAGGAACACCGGGGAGCTGTTTTTT	CATSKRGQRNTGELFF
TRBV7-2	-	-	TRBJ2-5	TGTGCCAGCAGCTTAGGAGGCGGGGGCCCCGGTCAGACCCAGTACTTC	CASSLGGGGPGQTQYF
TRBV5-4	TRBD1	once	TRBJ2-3	TGTGCCAGCAGCCGGACAGGGCTCACAGATACGCAGTATTTT	CASSRTGLTDTQYF
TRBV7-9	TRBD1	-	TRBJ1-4	TGTGCCAGCAGCTTAGGACAGGGGCCAACTAATGAAAAACTGTTTTTT	CASSLGQGPTNEKLFF
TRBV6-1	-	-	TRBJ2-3	TGTGCCAGCAGTGCTTTGGGCAGGGGTGCAGATACGCAGTATTTT	CASSALGRGADTQYF
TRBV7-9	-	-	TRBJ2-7	TGTGCCAGCAGCTTAGCCGGGGGTAGGAACGAGCAGTACTTC	CASSLAGGRNEQYF
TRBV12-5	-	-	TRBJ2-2	TGTGCTAGTGTTTTGGTTGGGCGGGCGAACACCGGGGAGCTGTTTTTT	CASVLVGRANTGELFF
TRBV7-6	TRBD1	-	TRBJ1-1	TGTGCCAGCACCCGAAGGGCCGCAGGACAGGGTTTTAACACTGAAGCTTTCTTT	CASTRRAAGQGFNTEAFF
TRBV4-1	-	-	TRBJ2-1	TGCGCCAGCAGCCAAGATTTCCCGACTAGGCCCTACAATGAGCAGTTCTTC	CASSQDFPTRPYNEQFF
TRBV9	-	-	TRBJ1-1	TGTGCCAGCAGCCGAGGAGGGGGGCGGGACACTGAAGCTTTCTTT	CASSRGGGRDTEAFF
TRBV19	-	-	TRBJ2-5	TGTGCCAGTAGTCCTACATGGGCCGGTGGGGAGACCCAGTACTTC	CASSPTWAGGETQYF
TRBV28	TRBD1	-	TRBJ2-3	TGTGCCAGCAGTCTGACAGGGGGTCCCACAGATACGCAGTATTTT	CASSLTGGPTDTQYF
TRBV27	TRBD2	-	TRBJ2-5	TGTGCCAGCAGTTTACTTAGCGGGGTTATCCAAGAGACCCAGTACTTC	CASSLLSGVIQETQYF
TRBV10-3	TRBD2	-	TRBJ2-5	TGTGCCATCAGTGGCTGGGGGGGCCAAGAGACCCAGTACTTC	CAISGWGGQETQYF
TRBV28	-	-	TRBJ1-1	TGTGCCAGCAGTTCGGGGGTGCGGCAGGAGGCTTTCTTT	CASSSGVRQEAFF
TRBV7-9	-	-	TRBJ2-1	TGTGCCAGCCGGGTAGACTCCTACAATGAGCAGTTCTTC	CASRVDSYNEQFF
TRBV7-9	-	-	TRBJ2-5	TGTGCCAGCAGCCCCACCACCATGGAGACCCAGTACTTC	CASSPTTMETQYF
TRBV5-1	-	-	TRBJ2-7	TGCGCCAGCAGCTTGGCCGGGGGACATTCTCTCTACGAGCAGTACTTC	CASSLAGGHSLYEQYF
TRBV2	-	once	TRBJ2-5	TGTGCCAGCAGTGAGGGAACGGTCCAGACCCAGTACTTC	CASSEGTVQTQYF
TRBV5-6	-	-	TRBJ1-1	TGTGCCAGCAGCACCGGGGCGCTGGGCACTGAAGCTTTCTTT	CASSTGALGTEAFF
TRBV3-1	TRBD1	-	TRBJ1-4	TGTGCCAGCAGGGCGCGGGACAGTTTAAATGAAAAACTGTTTTTT	CASRARDSLNEKLFF
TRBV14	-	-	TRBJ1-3	TGTGCCAGCAGCCAAGATATCTATGGGGGCAGGAGAAACACCATATATTTT	CASSQDIYGGRRNTIYF